Listed below are T cell receptor beta chains from one sample, sequenced in a study of regulatory T cells in long-lasting Graves disease. TCRdb reprocessed the multiplex PCR reads via MiXCR and lists one record per CDR3 protein. The sample lists roughly 300,000 distinct CDR3 sequences, approximately 20% occurring once. Source: peripheral blood mononuclear cells (PBMCs), taken when the disease was refractory, from a patient treated with antithyroid drugs. All receptors derive from a female donor with Graves disease. Both conserved end residues are part of each CDR3. D genes are given only for firm matches. Clone size, where shown, is once, few, many, or a class for clones that have expanded.

V gene	D gene	J gene	clone size	CDR3 protein	CDR3 DNA
TRBV20-1	TRBD1	TRBJ2-2	NA	CSAGRGSTGELFF	TGCAGTGCTGGCAGGGGGTCCACCGGGGAGCTGTTTTTT
TRBV29-1	TRBD1	TRBJ2-5	NA	CSTGQGPKTQYF	TGCAGCACAGGACAGGGCCCTAAGACCCAGTACTTC
TRBV27	NA	TRBJ1-4	many	CASSIGTTNEKLFF	TGTGCCAGCAGTATAGGGACAACTAATGAAAAACTGTTTTTT
TRBV7-3	NA	TRBJ2-6	many	CASSPSGANVLTF	TGTGCCAGCAGCCCCTCTGGGGCCAACGTCCTGACTTTC
TRBV28	NA	TRBJ1-5	many	CASSLPGGNQPQHF	TGTGCCAGCAGTCTACCGGGGGGCAATCAGCCCCAGCATTTT
TRBV3-1	NA	TRBJ2-5	many	CASSHLSQETQYF	TGTGCCAGCAGCCACCTTTCACAAGAGACCCAGTACTTC
TRBV7-2	NA	TRBJ2-3	many	CASSLGTSTDTQYF	TGCGCCAGCAGCTTGGGCACTAGCACAGATACGCAGTATTTT
TRBV6-1	NA	TRBJ2-4	NA	CASSKSWRAKNIQYF	TGTGCCAGCAGTAAATCCTGGAGAGCCAAAAACATTCAGTACTTC
TRBV6-1	TRBD1	TRBJ1-2	few	CASIKVRQGDGYTF	TGTGCCAGCATAAAAGTGAGACAGGGGGACGGCTACACCTTC
TRBV9	NA	TRBJ2-1	NA	CASSESGRVYNEQFF	TGTGCCAGCAGCGAAAGCGGGCGAGTCTACAATGAGCAGTTCTTC
TRBV15	NA	TRBJ2-4	few	CATSRGLEAKNIQYF	TGTGCCACCAGCAGAGGGCTAGAGGCCAAAAACATTCAGTACTTC
TRBV6-2/TRBV6-3	TRBD1	TRBJ1-1	many	CASSYGTGTFEAFF	TGTGCCAGCAGTTACGGGACAGGGACGTTTGAAGCTTTCTTT
TRBV5-1	TRBD1	TRBJ1-2	many	CASSSGQEDGYTF	TGCGCCAGCAGCTCAGGACAGGAGGATGGCTACACCTTC
TRBV18	NA	TRBJ2-7	many	CASSPNREVGEYF	TGTGCCAGCTCACCCAACAGGGAAGTCGGGGAGTACTTC
TRBV20-1	NA	TRBJ1-6	many	CSAREPGTSAPLHF	TGCAGTGCTAGAGAACCCGGGACTTCTGCACCCCTCCACTTT
TRBV6-9	NA	TRBJ1-2	many	CASSYLGGEVHYGYTF	TGTGCCAGCAGTTACCTTGGCGGGGAGGTCCACTATGGCTACACCTTC
TRBV28	NA	TRBJ1-4	many	CASAGSNEKLFF	TGTGCCAGCGCGGGTAGTAATGAAAAACTGTTTTTT
TRBV7-9	NA	TRBJ2-7	many	CASSLLDGDYEQYF	TGTGCCAGCAGCTTATTGGACGGAGACTACGAGCAGTACTTC
TRBV7-2	NA	TRBJ1-5	many	CASSLGGEGIWQPQHF	TGTGCCAGCAGCTTAGGGGGAGAGGGGATTTGGCAGCCCCAGCATTTT
TRBV20-1	NA	TRBJ2-2	NA	CSARGTGELFF	TGCAGTGCTAGAGGCACCGGGGAGCTGTTTTTT
TRBV5-1	NA	TRBJ2-2	many	CASSEAQGFSGELFF	TGCGCCAGCAGCGAGGCTCAGGGATTCTCCGGGGAGCTGTTTTTT
TRBV10-3	NA	TRBJ2-7	few	CAISAGAQGHYEQYF	TGTGCCATCAGTGCGGGGGCCCAAGGGCACTACGAGCAGTACTTC
TRBV7-2	TRBD1	TRBJ1-1	many	CASSFGQGNTEAFF	TGTGCCAGCAGCTTCGGACAGGGGAACACTGAAGCTTTCTTT
TRBV4-1	TRBD1	TRBJ1-5	NA	CASSQGTGAIWQPQHF	TGCGCCAGCAGCCAAGGGACAGGGGCGATTTGGCAGCCCCAGCATTTT
TRBV6-1	NA	TRBJ1-1	NA	CASRSRTAEEAFF	TGTGCCAGCCGAAGTCGGACGGCAGAGGAAGCTTTCTTT
TRBV6-9	NA	TRBJ2-5	many	CASSYAGETQYF	TGTGCCAGCAGTTACGCAGGGGAGACCCAGTACTTC
TRBV24-1	TRBD2	TRBJ2-1	NA	CATSAAEGRDRSYEQFF	TGTGCCACCAGTGCTGCGGAAGGGAGGGACCGCTCGTATGAGCAGTTCTTC
TRBV6-1	TRBD2	TRBJ2-2	NA	CASSGTSGSVRGTGELFF	TGTGCCAGCAGCGGGACTAGCGGGAGTGTCCGCGGCACCGGGGAGCTGTTTTTT
TRBV6-2/TRBV6-3	NA	TRBJ1-2	few	CASRSRQVANYGYTF	TGTGCCAGCAGGTCTCGACAGGTAGCTAACTATGGCTACACCTTC
TRBV19	NA	TRBJ1-3	NA	CASSPHPGLSGNTIYF	TGTGCCAGTAGTCCGCACCCAGGACTCTCTGGAAACACCATATATTTT
TRBV30	TRBD2	TRBJ2-5	few	CAWTSSGAQGTQYF	TGTGCCTGGACATCTAGCGGGGCCCAAGGGACCCAGTACTTC
TRBV28	NA	TRBJ1-4	many	CASSLRGLVEKLFF	TGTGCCAGCAGTTTACGGGGGCTGGTGGAAAAACTGTTTTTT
TRBV15	NA	TRBJ1-5	few	CATRARKGLINQPQHF	TGTGCCACCCGGGCCCGTAAGGGGCTGATCAATCAGCCCCAGCATTTT